A single sample gave rise to the 30 T cell receptor beta chains below, sequenced in a study of T cell responses to AZD1222 COVID-19 vaccine. Method: immunoSEQ multiplex PCR; TCRdb's copy keeps in-frame clones and lacks some. There are some 150,000 clones in the sample; around 90% occur only once, and approximately 3% lies in the top ten. This sample comprised peripheral blood, obtained on day 0 of MenACWY control vaccination. These receptors were obtained from an adult in good health.

V gene TRBV7-9 combines with J gene TRBJ1-4, with 7 positions matching TRBD1. This CDR3 has 14 amino acids. Unmatched junction bases numbered 8, after V lost 5 bases and J lost 8 bases. Germline V gene sequence: CDR1 SEHNR, CDR2 FQNEAQ (reference sequence). The CDR3 is CASSLGGRTEKLFF. The CDR3 DNA sequence: TGTGCCAGCAGCCTAGGGGGCCGAACCGAAAAACTGTTTTTT.

With respect to this clone: This sample includes further DNA sequences coding for the same CDR3. The chain employs TRBV12-3 or TRBV12-4 and TRBJ1-5; D call uncertain. CDR3 length equals 12 residues. Trimming removed 5 bases from V and 4 bases from J, with 6 bases in between. The CDR3 here is CASSLGNQPQHF. CDR3 sequence (DNA): TGTGCCAGCAGTCTGGGAAATCAGCCCCAGCATTTT.

CDR3 coding DNA: TGTGCCAGCACTGCCCTATTAAGCGGGGAAAATAGGAATGAGCAGTTCTTC. It translates to CASTALLSGENRNEQFF. This rearrangement joins TRBV27 to TRBJ2-1; 7 bases are shared with TRBD2. CDR1 is MNHEY and CDR2 is SMNVEV in the germline V gene (reference sequence). The CDR3 is 17 amino acids. The V gene end was trimmed by 7 bases and the J gene end by 7 bases; junction bases not matched to a gene: 19.

This rearrangement joins TRBV27 to TRBJ1-5; 9 positions match TRBD1. Germline V gene sequence: CDR1 MNHEY, CDR2 SMNVEV (reference sequence). J was trimmed by 2 bases and V by 5 bases; bases with no gene match: 7. The CDR3 sequence is 16 residues long. CDR3 in DNA: TGTGCCAGCAGTCCCCGACAGGGGGTTCGCAATCAGCCCCAGCATTTT. Translation gives CASSPRQGVRNQPQHF.

This chain links TRBV4-1 with TRBJ2-6; weak D call: TRBD1 (5 bases). The CDR3 covers 16 residues. CDR1 MGHRA and CDR2 YSYEKL come from the germline V gene. The germline V and J ends were trimmed by 4 bases and 3 bases, with 13 bases remaining between them. The CDR3 nucleotides read TGCGCCAGCAGCCGAACCACAGGTAGTGGGGCCAACGTCCTGACTTTC. It yields the protein CASSRTTGSGANVLTF.

This chain connects TRBV10-3 to TRBJ1-2; no clear D. The CDR3 length is 12 residues. Between the trimmed V and J ends, which lost 4 bases and 8 bases, there was a span of 11 bases. Germline CDR1 reads ENHRY; CDR2 reads SYGVKD. CDR3 loop: CAISVGQAGYTF. In nucleotides, the CDR3 is TGTGCCATCAGTGTCGGGCAAGCGGGCTACACCTTC.

This chain connects TRBV9 to TRBJ1-1, with 7 bases that match TRBD1. This CDR3 region has 14 residues. V dropped 3 bases and J dropped 4; count of bases not matched to a gene: 6. Looked up from germline, CDR1 is SGDLS and CDR2 is YYNGEE. The CDR3 reads CASSAQGVVTEAFF. The DNA for the CDR3 is TGTGCCAGCAGCGCGCAGGGGGTGGTCACTGAAGCTTTCTTT.

This clone has just one count. V usage is TRBV5-1 and J usage is TRBJ2-7; TRBD1 matches at 9 bases. J lost 6 bases, V lost 5 bases, and 12 bases had no gene match. The length of the CDR3 is 15 residues. The germline V gene has CDR1 SGHRS and CDR2 YFSETQ. The DNA for the CDR3 is TGCGCCAGCAGACTTACCGGGACAGGGACGTTCGAGCAGTACTTC. It yields the protein CASRLTGTGTFEQYF.

The rearrangement uses TRBV4-2 and TRBJ2-3, with 14 positions matching TRBD2. The trim removed 1 base at V and 5 bases at J, leaving 2 bases unmatched. CDR3 length equals 16 residues. The germline V gene has CDR1 LGHNA and CDR2 YNFKEQ. In DNA form, the CDR3 reads TGTGCCAGCAGCCAAGGACTAGCGGGAGGGAGAGATACGCAGTATTTT. Protein sequence: CASSQGLAGGRDTQYF.

J is TRBJ2-2 and V is TRBV5-1; D is uncertain. V lost 3 bases, J lost 5 bases, and 11 bases lay in between. The germline V gene has CDR1 SGHRS and CDR2 YFSETQ. This CDR3 is 14 amino acids long. DNA for the CDR3: TGCGCCAGCAGCTCCTTGTTGGGAACCGGGGAGCTGTTTTTT. Encoded protein: CASSSLLGTGELFF.

The chain has TRBV12-3 or TRBV12-4 and TRBJ1-1, with D maybe TRBD1 (5 bases). V dropped 5 bases and J dropped 7 bases, with 11 bases sitting between them. The CDR3 is made up of 12 amino acids. CDR3 residues: CASSVGAVEAFF. The CDR3 nucleotides are TGTGCCAGCAGTGTAGGGGCGGTTGAAGCTTTCTTT.

The chain employs TRBV12-3 or TRBV12-4 and TRBJ1-1; the D gene is possibly TRBD1 (5 bases). V was pared by 6 bases and J by 5 bases, with 10 bases between. The CDR3 totals 12 residues. DNA of the CDR3: TGTGCCAGCAGGCCCGGGGGGACTGAAGCTTTCTTT. Its protein product is CASRPGGTEAFF.

The chain uses TRBV28 and TRBJ1-1; unclear D gene. This CDR3 spans 12 amino acids. Germline CDR1 and CDR2: MDHEN and SYDVKM. V was shortened by 3 bases and J by 5 bases, with 7 bases between the two germline ends. The CDR3 protein is CASSLSQTEAFF. CDR3 bases: TGTGCCAGCAGTTTGAGTCAGACTGAAGCTTTCTTT.

The gene calls are TRBV3-1 (or the pseudogene TRBV3-2) and TRBJ2-2; no firm D call. CDR1 and CDR2 from the germline V gene are LGHDT and YNNKEL (reference sequence). This CDR3 is built from 14 residues. The V end lost 10 bases, the J end lost 3 bases, and 15 bases lay between the germline ends. CDR3: CATQGGRYTGELFF. DNA of the CDR3: TGTGCCACTCAAGGCGGCCGGTACACCGGGGAGCTGTTTTTT.

This chain uses TRBV5-3 with TRBJ2-1, with D maybe TRBD2 (5 bases). TRBV5-3 is classed as an ORF, of uncertain function. The CDR3 sequence is 14 residues long. The V end was cut by 4 bases, the J end by 8 bases, with 16 bases between. The CDR3 loop is CARSGGSKRDEQFF. The CDR3 coding sequence is TGTGCCAGAAGCGGTGGCAGCAAGAGGGATGAGCAGTTCTTC.

The count of this clone is one. The chain joins TRBV5-5 to TRBJ2-2; the match to TRBD1 covers 9 bases. J gave up 7 bases and V 2 bases, and 9 bases lay outside the gene matches. CDR1 is SGHKS and CDR2 is YYEKEE in the germline V gene (reference sequence). The CDR3 has 16 residues. CDR3 sequence reads: CASSFSGTGPIGELFF. Written as DNA, the CDR3 is TGTGCCAGCAGCTTTTCCGGGACAGGGCCCATCGGGGAGCTGTTTTTT.

The chain uses TRBV4-1 and TRBJ1-5; TRBD1 matches at 7 bases. Looked up from germline, CDR1 is MGHRA and CDR2 is YSYEKL. The CDR3 covers 15 residues. The ends lost 2 bases at V and 7 bases at J; junction bases unmatched: 8. CDR3 amino acids: CASSQKGTDQQPQHF. In DNA, the CDR3 is TGCGCCAGCAGCCAAAAGGGGACAGACCAGCAGCCCCAGCATTTT.

V usage is TRBV28 and J usage is TRBJ2-7; weak D call: TRBD1 (5 bases). The CDR3 length is 14 residues. Germline loops: CDR1 MDHEN, CDR2 SYDVKM. V was clipped by 2 bases and J by 9 bases, with 17 bases between them. The CDR3 DNA reads TGTGCCAGCAGTTTAATCGGCAGGGAATTAATGCAGTACTTC. The encoded protein is CASSLIGRELMQYF.

This chain connects TRBV27 to TRBJ1-6; a weak D match, TRBD1 (6 bases). This CDR3 is built from 12 residues. V was pared by 9 bases and J by 7 bases, with 10 bases between. The germline CDR1 and CDR2 sequences are MNHEY and SMNVEV (reference sequence). The CDR3 here is CASGQLNSPLHF. CDR3 coding DNA: TGTGCCAGTGGACAGTTAAATTCACCCCTCCACTTT.

Only a few counts were recorded for this clone. V is TRBV28 and J is TRBJ1-2; D unresolved. Germline lookup yields CDR1 MDHEN and CDR2 SYDVKM. This CDR3 contains 14 residues. V shed 2 bases and J shed 2 bases, with 9 bases lying between them. The CDR3 here is CASSLGPTNYGYTF. The CDR3, as DNA: TGTGCCAGCAGTTTAGGTCCGACCAACTATGGCTACACCTTC.

Concerning this clone: The identical CDR3 is also encoded by other nucleotide sequences in the sample. The V and J genes are TRBV30 and TRBJ1-1, with 7 bases lining up with TRBD1. Germline V CDR1 and CDR2: GTSNPN, SVGIG (reference sequence). This CDR3 comprises 12 residues. The V and J ends lost 6 bases and 2 bases, in that order; junction bases with no gene match: 3. Written as DNA, the CDR3 is TGTGCCTGCAGGACAGGTAACACTGAAGCTTTCTTT. Its protein is CACRTGNTEAFF.

This clone appeared a single time. The rearrangement joins TRBV6-4 to TRBJ2-2; D gene uncertain. This CDR3 is built from 14 residues. The V gene's germline CDR1 is MRHNA and CDR2 SNTAGT. Trimming stripped 8 bases from V and 2 bases from J, with 12 bases between. DNA of the CDR3: TGTGCCAGCCGAAGAGGTATAAACACCGGGGAGCTGTTTTTT. Its protein product is CASRRGINTGELFF.

This sequence joins TRBV12-3 or TRBV12-4 and TRBJ2-7; no clear D gene. The CDR3 length is 12 residues. The ends were cut back, 3 bases at V and 3 bases at J, with 6 bases in the middle. The CDR3 nucleotides read TGTGCCAGCAGTTTCGGGCTCTACGAGCAGTACTTC. Translated, it gives CASSFGLYEQYF.

In DNA, the CDR3 is TGTGCCTGGTCCTCGGGACAGTTCCCCGGTGGGGATCAGCCCCAGCATTTT. It translates to CAWSSGQFPGGDQPQHF. J is TRBJ1-5 and V is TRBV30; 7 bases agree with TRBD1. Germline V gives CDR1 GTSNPN, CDR2 SVGIG (reference sequence). Trimming removed 5 bases from V and 5 bases from J; junction bases left unmatched: 18. The CDR3 covers 17 residues.

The genes are TRBV7-8 and TRBJ1-4, with TRBD1 matching over 7 bases. Germline CDR1 is SGHVS and CDR2 is FQNEAQ. The CDR3 length is 16 residues. V shed 5 bases and J 6 bases; nucleotides not matched to a gene: 12. CDR3 protein: CASSTRSRGKDEKLFF. DNA of the CDR3: TGTGCCAGCAGCACCCGTTCCAGGGGGAAAGATGAAAAACTGTTTTTT.

The chain employs TRBV19 and TRBJ1-3; TRBD1 might be the D (5 bases). The germline V and J ends were trimmed by 6 bases and 1 base, with 25 bases remaining between them. From germline, CDR1 is LNHDA and CDR2 SQIVND (reference sequence). The CDR3 runs to 19 residues. The CDR3 reads CASRPLRYGTASSGNTIYF. As DNA, the CDR3 is TGTGCCAGTAGACCACTTCGTTATGGGACGGCTTCTTCTGGAAACACCATATATTTT.

The V and J genes are TRBV15 and TRBJ1-4, with 8 bases aligning to TRBD1. The CDR3 extends over 18 amino acids. The junction had 7 bases not matched to a gene; V was cut back by 1 base and J by 0 bases. Germline CDR1 reads LNHNV; CDR2 reads YYDKDF (reference sequence). The CDR3 spells CATSRGAAGGATNEKLFF. The CDR3 DNA sequence: TGTGCCACCAGCAGAGGGGCGGCAGGGGGCGCAACTAATGAAAAACTGTTTTTT.

The chain recombines TRBV6-5 with TRBJ2-2, with D maybe TRBD2 (7 bases). With 2 bases removed from V and 4 bases from J, the gap between germline ends came to 11 bases. Germline V gives CDR1 MNHEY, CDR2 SVGAGI. CDR3 length equals 15 residues. CDR3 in amino acids: CASSYGGARTGELFF. The CDR3 DNA reads TGTGCCAGCAGTTACGGGGGGGCCCGCACCGGGGAGCTGTTTTTT.

CDR3 in amino acids: CASTSTEKLFF. DNA for the CDR3: TGTGCCAGCACCTCGACAGAAAAACTGTTTTTT. The chain recombines TRBV12-3 or TRBV12-4 with TRBJ1-4; D not certain. This CDR3 has 11 residues. Trimming shortened V by 7 bases and J by 8 bases, and 8 bases separated the two germline ends.

The chain carries TRBV5-1 and TRBJ2-1; unclear D gene. The germline gives CDR1 SGHRS, CDR2 YFSETQ. This CDR3 is built from 13 residues. V gave up 4 bases and J gave up 7 bases, with 12 bases separating them. The CDR3 loop is CASSPSGRNEQFF. Written as DNA, the CDR3 is TGCGCCAGCAGCCCCTCGGGTCGGAATGAGCAGTTCTTC.